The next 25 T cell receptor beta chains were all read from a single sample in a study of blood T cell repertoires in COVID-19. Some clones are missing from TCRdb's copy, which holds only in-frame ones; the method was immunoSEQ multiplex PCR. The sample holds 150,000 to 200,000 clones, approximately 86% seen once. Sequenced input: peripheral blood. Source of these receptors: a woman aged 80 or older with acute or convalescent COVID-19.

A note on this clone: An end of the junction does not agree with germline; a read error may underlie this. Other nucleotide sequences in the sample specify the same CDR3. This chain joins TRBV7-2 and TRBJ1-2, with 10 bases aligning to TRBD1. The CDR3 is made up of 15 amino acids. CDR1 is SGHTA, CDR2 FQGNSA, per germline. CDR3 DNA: TGTGCCAGCAGCAGGGACAGGGGAGGGGGCTATGGCTACACTTTC. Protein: CASSRDRGGGYGYTF. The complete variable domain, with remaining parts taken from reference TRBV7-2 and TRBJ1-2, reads GAGVSQSPSNKVTEKGKDVELRCDPISGHTALYWYRQSLGQGLEFLIYFQGNSAPDKSGLPSDRFSAERTGGSVSTLTIQRTQQEDSAVYLCASSRDRGGGYGYTFGSGTRLTVV.

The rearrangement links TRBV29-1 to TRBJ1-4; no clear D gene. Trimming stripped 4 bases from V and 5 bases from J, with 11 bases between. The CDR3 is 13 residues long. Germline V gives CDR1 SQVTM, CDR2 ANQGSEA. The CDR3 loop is CSVGRNGNEKLFF. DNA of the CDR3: TGCAGCGTTGGGAGGAATGGGAATGAAAAACTGTTTTTT.

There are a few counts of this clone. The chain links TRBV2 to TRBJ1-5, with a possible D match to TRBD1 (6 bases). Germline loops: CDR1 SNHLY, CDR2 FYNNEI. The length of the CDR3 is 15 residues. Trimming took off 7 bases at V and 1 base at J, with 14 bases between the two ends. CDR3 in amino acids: CASNGTPGSNQPQHF. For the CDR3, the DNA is TGTGCCAGCAATGGGACACCGGGAAGCAATCAGCCCCAGCATTTT. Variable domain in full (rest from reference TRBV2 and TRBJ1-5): EPEVTQTPSHQVTQMGQEVILRCVPISNHLYFYWYRQILGQKVEFLVSFYNNEISEKSEIFDDQFSVERPDGSNFTLKIRSTKLEDSAMYFCASNGTPGSNQPQHFGDGTRLSIL.

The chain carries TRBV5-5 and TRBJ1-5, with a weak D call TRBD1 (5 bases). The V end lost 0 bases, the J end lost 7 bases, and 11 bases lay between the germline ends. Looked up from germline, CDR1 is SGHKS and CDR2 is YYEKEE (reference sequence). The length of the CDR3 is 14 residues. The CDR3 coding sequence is TGTGCCAGCAGCTTGGTTCAGGGAGGACAGCCCCAGCATTTT. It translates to CASSLVQGGQPQHF.

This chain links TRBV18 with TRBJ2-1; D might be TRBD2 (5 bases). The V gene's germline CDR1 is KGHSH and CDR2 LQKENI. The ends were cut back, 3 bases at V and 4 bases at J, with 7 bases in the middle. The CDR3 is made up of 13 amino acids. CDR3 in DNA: TGTGCCAGCTCACCTGGACTGTACAATGAGCAGTTCTTC. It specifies CASSPGLYNEQFF.

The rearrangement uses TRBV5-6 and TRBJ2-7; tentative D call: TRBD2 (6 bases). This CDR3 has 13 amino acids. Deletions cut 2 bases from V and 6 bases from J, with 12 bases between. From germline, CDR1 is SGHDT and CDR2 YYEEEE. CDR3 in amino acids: CASSLGGRSEQYF. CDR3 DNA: TGTGCCAGCAGCTTAGGAGGGCGCTCCGAGCAGTACTTC.

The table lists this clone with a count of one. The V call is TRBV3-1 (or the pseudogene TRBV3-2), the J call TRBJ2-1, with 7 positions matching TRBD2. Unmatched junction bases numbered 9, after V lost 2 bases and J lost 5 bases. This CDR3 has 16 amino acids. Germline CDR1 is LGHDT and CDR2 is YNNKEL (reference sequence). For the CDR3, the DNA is TGTGCCAGCAGCCAACCATCAGCGGGAATAAACAATGAGCAGTTCTTC. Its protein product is CASSQPSAGINNEQFF.

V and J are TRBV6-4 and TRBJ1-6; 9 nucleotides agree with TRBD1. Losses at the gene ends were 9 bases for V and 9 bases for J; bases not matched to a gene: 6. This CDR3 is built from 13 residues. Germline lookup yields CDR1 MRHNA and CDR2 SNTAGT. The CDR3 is CARGGQGFSPLHF. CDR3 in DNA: TGTGCCAGAGGGGGACAGGGCTTTTCACCCCTCCACTTT.

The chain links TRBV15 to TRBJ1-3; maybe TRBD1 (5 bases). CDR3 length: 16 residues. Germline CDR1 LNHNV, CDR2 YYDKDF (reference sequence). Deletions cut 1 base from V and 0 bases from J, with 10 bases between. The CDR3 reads CATSRAPTDSGNTIYF. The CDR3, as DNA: TGTGCCACCAGCAGAGCCCCGACAGACTCTGGAAACACCATATATTTT.

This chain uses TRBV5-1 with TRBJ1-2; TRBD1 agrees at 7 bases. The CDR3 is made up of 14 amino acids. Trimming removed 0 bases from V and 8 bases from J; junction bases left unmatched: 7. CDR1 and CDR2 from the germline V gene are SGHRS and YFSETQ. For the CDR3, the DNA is TGCGCCAGCAGCTTGGGCAGGGGGAATGAGGGCTACACCTTC. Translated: CASSLGRGNEGYTF.

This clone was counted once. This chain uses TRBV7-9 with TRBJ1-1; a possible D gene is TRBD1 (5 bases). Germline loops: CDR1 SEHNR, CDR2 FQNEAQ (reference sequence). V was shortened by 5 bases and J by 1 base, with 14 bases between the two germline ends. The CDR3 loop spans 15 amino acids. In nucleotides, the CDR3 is TGTGCCAGCAGCCTTCAGGGCAACGGGAACACTGAAGCTTTCTTT. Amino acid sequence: CASSLQGNGNTEAFF.

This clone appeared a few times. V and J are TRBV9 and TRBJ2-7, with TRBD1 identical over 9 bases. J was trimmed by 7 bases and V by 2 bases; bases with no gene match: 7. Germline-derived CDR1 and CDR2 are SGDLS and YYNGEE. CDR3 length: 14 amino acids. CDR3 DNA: TGTGCCAGCAGCGTGGGGTTGACAGGGGGGGAGCAGTACTTC. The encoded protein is CASSVGLTGGEQYF.

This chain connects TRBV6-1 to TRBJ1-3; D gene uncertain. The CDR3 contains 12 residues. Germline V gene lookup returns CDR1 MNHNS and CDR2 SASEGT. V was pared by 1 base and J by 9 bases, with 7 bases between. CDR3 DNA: TGTGCCAGCAGTGAAGGGGAGAGCACCATATATTTT. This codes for CASSEGESTIYF.

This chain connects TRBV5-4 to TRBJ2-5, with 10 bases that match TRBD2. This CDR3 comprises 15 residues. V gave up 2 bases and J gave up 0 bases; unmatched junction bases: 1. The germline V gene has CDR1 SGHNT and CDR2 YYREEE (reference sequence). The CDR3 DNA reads TGTGCCAGCAGCTTACTAGCGGGAAACCAAGAGACCCAGTACTTC. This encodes CASSLLAGNQETQYF.

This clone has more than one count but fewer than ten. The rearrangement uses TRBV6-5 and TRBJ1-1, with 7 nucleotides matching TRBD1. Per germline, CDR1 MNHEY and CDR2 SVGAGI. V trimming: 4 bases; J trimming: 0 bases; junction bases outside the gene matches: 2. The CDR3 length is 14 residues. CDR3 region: CASSLTGMNTEAFF. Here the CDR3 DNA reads TGTGCCAGCAGTTTGACAGGGATGAACACTGAAGCTTTCTTT.

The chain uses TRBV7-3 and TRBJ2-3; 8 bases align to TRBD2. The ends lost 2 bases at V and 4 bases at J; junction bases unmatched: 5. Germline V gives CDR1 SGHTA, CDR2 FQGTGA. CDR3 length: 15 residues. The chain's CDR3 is CASSLGLAGADTQYF. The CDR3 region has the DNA TGTGCCAGCAGCTTAGGTCTAGCGGGCGCAGATACGCAGTATTTT.

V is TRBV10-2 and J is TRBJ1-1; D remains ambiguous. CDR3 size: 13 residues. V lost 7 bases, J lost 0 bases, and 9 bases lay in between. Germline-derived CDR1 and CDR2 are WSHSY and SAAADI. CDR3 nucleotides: TGCGCCAGCAACGCGCGGGTGAACACTGAAGCTTTCTTT. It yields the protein CASNARVNTEAFF.

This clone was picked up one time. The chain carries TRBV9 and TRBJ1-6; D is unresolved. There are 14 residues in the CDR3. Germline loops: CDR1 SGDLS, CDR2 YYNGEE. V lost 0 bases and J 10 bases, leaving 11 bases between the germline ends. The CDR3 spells CASSVGGEGSPLHF. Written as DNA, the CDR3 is TGTGCCAGCAGCGTAGGTGGTGAGGGATCACCCCTCCACTTT. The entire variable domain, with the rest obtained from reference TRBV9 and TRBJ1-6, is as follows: DSGVTQTPKHLITATGQRVTLRCSPRSGDLSVYWYQQSLDQGLQFLIQYYNGEERAKGNILERFSAQQFPDLHSELNLSSLELGDSALYFCASSVGGEGSPLHFGNGTRLTVT.

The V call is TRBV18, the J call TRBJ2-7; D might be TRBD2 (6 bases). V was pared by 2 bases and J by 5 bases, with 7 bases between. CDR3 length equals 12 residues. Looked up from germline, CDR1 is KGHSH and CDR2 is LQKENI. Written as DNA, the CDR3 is TGTGCCAGCTCACCAGCGGGGAACGAGCAGTACTTC. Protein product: CASSPAGNEQYF.

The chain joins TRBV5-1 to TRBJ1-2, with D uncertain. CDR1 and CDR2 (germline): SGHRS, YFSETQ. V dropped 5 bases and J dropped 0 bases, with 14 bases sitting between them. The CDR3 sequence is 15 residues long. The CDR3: CASSYGATANYGYTF. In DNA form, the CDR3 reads TGCGCCAGCAGTTATGGCGCAACAGCTAACTATGGCTACACCTTC.

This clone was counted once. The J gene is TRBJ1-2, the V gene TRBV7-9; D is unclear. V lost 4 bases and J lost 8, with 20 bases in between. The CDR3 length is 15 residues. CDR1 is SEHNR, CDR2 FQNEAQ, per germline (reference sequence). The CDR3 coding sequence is TGTGCCAGCAGCTCGGAGGTGGACTTTCTGCAAGGCTACACCTTC. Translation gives CASSSEVDFLQGYTF.

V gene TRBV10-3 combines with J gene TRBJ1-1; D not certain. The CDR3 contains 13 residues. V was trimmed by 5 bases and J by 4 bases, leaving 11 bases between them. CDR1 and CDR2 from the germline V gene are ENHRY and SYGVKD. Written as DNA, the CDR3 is TGTGCCATCAGTTCCTCCCGGGGCACTGAAGCTTTCTTT. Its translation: CAISSSRGTEAFF.

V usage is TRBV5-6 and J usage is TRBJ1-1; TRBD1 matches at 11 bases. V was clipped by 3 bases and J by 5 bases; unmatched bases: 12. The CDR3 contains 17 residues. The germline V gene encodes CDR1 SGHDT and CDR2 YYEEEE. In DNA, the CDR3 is TGTGCCAGCAGCTGGGGCGGGACAGGGGGTGTCAGGACTGAAGCTTTCTTT. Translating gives CASSWGGTGGVRTEAFF.

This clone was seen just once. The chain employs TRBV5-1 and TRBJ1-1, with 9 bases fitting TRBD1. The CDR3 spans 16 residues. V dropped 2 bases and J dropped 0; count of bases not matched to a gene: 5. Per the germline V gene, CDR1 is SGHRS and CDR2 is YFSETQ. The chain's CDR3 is CASSLRTGGMNTEAFF. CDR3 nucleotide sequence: TGCGCCAGCAGCTTAAGAACAGGGGGCATGAACACTGAAGCTTTCTTT.

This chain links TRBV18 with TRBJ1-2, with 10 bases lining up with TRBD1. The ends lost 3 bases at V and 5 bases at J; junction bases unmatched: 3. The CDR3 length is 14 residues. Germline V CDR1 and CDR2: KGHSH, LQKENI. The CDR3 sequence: CASSPGQGRYGYTF. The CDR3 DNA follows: TGTGCCAGCTCACCGGGACAGGGGCGGTATGGCTACACCTTC.